This T cell receptor beta chain was identified in a study of cytomegalovirus exposure and HLA in healthy donors. The table lists this clone with a count of one. Using immunoSEQ multiplex PCR, the repertoire was profiled, and TCRdb retains in-frame clones only, with some absent. The data contain 60,000 or so clones, roughly nine tenths of them seen just once; the ten biggest clones take up 1% to 1.2%. The V gene's germline CDR1 is MDHEN and CDR2 SYDVKM. The CDR3 is 13 residues long. Trimming cost V 4 bases and J 1 base, with 6 bases left between them. The sample was PBMCs. This sequence joins TRBV28 and TRBJ2-3; D unresolved. The TCR sequence derives from a young man in good health and CMV-seronegative. CDR3 sequence reads: CASSSTRTDTQYF. In nucleotides, the CDR3 is TGTGCCAGCAGTTCGACTCGCACAGATACGCAGTATTTT.